A selection of T cell receptor beta chains follows, all from one sample in a study of shared T cell receptors in the human thymus. This table comes from immunoSEQ multiplex PCR, and its TCRdb copy is limited to in-frame clones, with some not included. The sample has approximately 660,000 clones, around nine tenths seen once. The data also belong to a second study, concerning human thymus T cells.

Material for sequencing was thymocytes. The receptors here all came from a boy under three years old with a congenital heart defect. CDR3s include the opening cysteine and the closing phenylalanine or tryptophan. D genes are given only for firm matches. Only part of the rows carry a size: once, few, many, or a class if the clone is expanded.

clone_size d_call j_call v_call cdr3_aa cdr3_nt
. TRBD1 TRBJ2-7 TRBV4-1 CASSQETGDIYEQYF TGCGCCAGCAGCCAAGAGACAGGGGACATCTACGAGCAGTACTTC
once . TRBJ2-3 TRBV5-6 CASSGRTSDTQYF TGTGCCAGCAGCGGCCGGACTTCAGATACGCAGTATTTT
few TRBD2 TRBJ2-7 TRBV27 CASSLGASGLNISYEQYF TGTGCCAGCAGTTTAGGAGCTAGCGGACTAAACATCTCCTACGAGCAGTACTTC
. . TRBJ2-5 TRBV18 CASSLVPLTGLETQYF TGTGCCAGCTCATTGGTTCCTCTGACAGGCTTAGAGACCCAGTACTTC
. TRBD2 TRBJ2-7 TRBV19 CASSTRSSGRWPYEQYF TGTGCCAGTAGTACCCGTTCGAGCGGGAGGTGGCCCTACGAGCAGTACTTC
. TRBD1 TRBJ1-1 TRBV7-2 CASSLSRPTGGNTEAFF TGTGCCAGCAGCCTCAGCCGCCCGACAGGGGGAAACACTGAAGCTTTCTTT
. TRBD2 TRBJ2-1 TRBV5-6 CASSPGTSGGIYNEQFF TGTGCCAGCAGCCCTGGGACTAGCGGGGGTATTTACAATGAGCAGTTCTTC
. TRBD1 TRBJ1-6 TRBV5-1 CASSLDRGPSSYNSPLHF TGCGCCAGCAGCCTGGACAGGGGGCCCAGCTCCTATAATTCACCCCTCCACTTT
. TRBD2 TRBJ2-2 TRBV7-3 CASSLNGLAGFTGELFF TGTGCCAGCAGCTTAAATGGGCTAGCGGGATTCACCGGGGAGCTGTTTTTT
once TRBD2 TRBJ2-2 TRBV11-2 CASSLDCGGTGELFF TGTGCCAGCAGCTTAGATTGCGGGGGCACCGGGGAGCTGTTTTTT
. TRBD2 TRBJ2-1 TRBV28 CASSFLLAGGNEQFF TGTGCCAGCAGTTTTTTACTAGCGGGAGGCAATGAGCAGTTCTTC
. . TRBJ2-7 TRBV28 CASSLWGERIHEQYF TGTGCCAGCAGTTTGTGGGGGGAGAGGATCCACGAGCAGTACTTC
. TRBD2 TRBJ2-7 TRBV27 CASKGCTSGRYEQYF TGTGCCAGCAAGGGCTGTACTAGCGGGAGGTACGAGCAGTACTTC
. TRBD2 TRBJ2-5 TRBV5-4 CASSPLLAGGQETQYF TGTGCCAGCAGCCCCCTTCTAGCGGGAGGGCAGGAGACCCAGTACTTC
. TRBD2 TRBJ2-1 TRBV29-1 CSVEMREDHSYNEQFF TGCAGCGTTGAAATGCGGGAGGATCACTCCTACAATGAGCAGTTCTTC
. TRBD2 TRBJ2-1 TRBV15 CATSSPPGTSGSNEQFF TGTGCCACCAGCAGTCCCCCCGGGACTAGCGGGAGCAATGAGCAGTTCTTC
. TRBD2 TRBJ2-1 TRBV6-1 CASSEAGSGRGNEQFF TGTGCCAGCAGTGAAGCTGGGAGCGGGAGGGGCAATGAGCAGTTCTTC
. . TRBJ2-7 TRBV4-1 CASSLSRGGYEQYF TGCGCCAGCAGCCTCTCCCGGGGAGGCTACGAGCAGTACTTC
. . TRBJ1-5 TRBV19 CASRENRKYQPQHF TGTGCCAGTCGAGAAAACAGGAAATATCAGCCCCAGCATTTT
. TRBD2 TRBJ2-7 TRBV6-6 CASSISGRAGEQYF TGTGCCAGCAGTATTAGCGGGAGGGCCGGTGAGCAGTACTTC
. . TRBJ2-7 TRBV11-2 CASSPRWAGPSMEQYF TGTGCCAGCAGCCCACGGTGGGCGGGGCCTTCCATGGAGCAGTACTTC
few TRBD2 TRBJ2-1 TRBV28 CASRQTKRECYEQFF TGTGCCAGCAGACAAACTAAGCGGGAGTGCTATGAGCAGTTCTTC
. . TRBJ1-2 TRBV11-2 CASSPEAYYGYTF TGTGCCAGCAGCCCAGAGGCGTACTATGGCTACACCTTC
. . TRBJ1-2 TRBV5-6 CASSLRPTGWVEDTF TGTGCCAGCAGCTTGCGTCCGACCGGGTGGGTGGAGGACACCTTC
. TRBD1 TRBJ1-1 TRBV29-1 CSVLPRGRRVTEAFF TGCAGCGTCCTCCCCAGGGGGCGCCGGGTCACTGAAGCTTTCTTT
. . TRBJ2-4 TRBV13 CASSPPGVVKNIQYF TGTGCCAGCAGCCCCCCCGGGGTGGTCAAAAACATTCAGTACTTC
once TRBD1 TRBJ2-1 TRBV7-3 CASSPRQGDGNEQFF TGTGCCAGCAGCCCTCGACAGGGGGACGGCAATGAGCAGTTCTTC
. TRBD2 TRBJ2-7 TRBV27 CASSTGGNTGEQYF TGTGCCAGCAGTACGGGAGGTAACACCGGCGAGCAGTACTTC
. . TRBJ2-1 TRBV6-4 CASSDLATGDEQFF TGTGCCAGCAGTGACCTAGCGACCGGCGATGAGCAGTTCTTC
. . TRBJ2-1 TRBV29-1 CSVTGVGRGYNEQFF TGCAGCGTTACGGGTGTGGGAAGGGGATACAATGAGCAGTTCTTC
. . TRBJ2-5 TRBV6-1 CASSERRYQETQYF TGTGCCAGCAGTGAACGGCGGTACCAAGAGACCCAGTACTTC
. TRBD2 TRBJ2-7 TRBV29-1 CSVARTSGTYEQYF TGCAGCGTTGCTAGGACTAGCGGGACCTACGAGCAGTACTTC
. . TRBJ2-7 TRBV21-1 CASRNRWPNGRASYEQYF TGTGCCAGCAGAAACAGGTGGCCTAACGGGAGGGCGTCCTACGAGCAGTACTTC
. . TRBJ1-5 TRBV27 CASSLSRKTRNQPQHF TGTGCCAGCAGTTTATCGAGAAAGACTCGAAATCAGCCCCAGCATTTT
once . TRBJ2-1 TRBV5-4 CASSLGLVLVHNEQFF TGTGCCAGCAGCTTGGGGCTAGTCCTGGTACACAATGAGCAGTTCTTC
. . TRBJ2-7 TRBV5-1 CASSLGHIDYEQYF TGCGCCAGCAGCTTGGGGCACATTGACTACGAGCAGTACTTC
once . TRBJ1-1 TRBV28 CASTYRVGTEAFF TGTGCCAGCACCTACAGGGTCGGCACTGAAGCTTTCTTT
. TRBD2 TRBJ2-1 TRBV10-3 CAIRGGAGALSEQFF TGTGCCATCAGGGGAGGGGCGGGAGCTCTAAGCGAGCAGTTCTTC
. TRBD2 TRBJ2-1 TRBV4-1 CASSQDVVLAEGNEQFF TGCGCCAGCAGCCAAGATGTGGTACTAGCGGAAGGGAATGAGCAGTTCTTC
few TRBD2 TRBJ2-5 TRBV27 CASSLLGGGPSETQYF TGTGCCAGCAGTTTATTGGGGGGAGGGCCGTCCGAGACCCAGTACTTC
. TRBD1 TRBJ2-6 TRBV28 CASSLEQGATTGANVLTF TGTGCCAGCAGTTTGGAACAGGGGGCGACTACTGGGGCCAACGTCCTGACTTTC
. TRBD2 TRBJ2-3 TRBV6-1 CASSETSGVTDTQYF TGTGCCAGCAGTGAGACTAGCGGGGTCACAGATACGCAGTATTTT
few . TRBJ2-7 TRBV29-1 CSVEEDGELSYEQYF TGCAGCGTTGAAGAAGATGGTGAGCTCTCCTACGAGCAGTACTTC
. TRBD2 TRBJ2-1 TRBV7-9 CASSFRLLSGNSYNEQFF TGTGCCAGCAGCTTTCGTCTTCTCAGCGGGAACTCCTACAATGAGCAGTTCTTC
. . TRBJ2-5 TRBV6-1 CASRDWNQETQYF TGTGCCAGCAGAGACTGGAACCAAGAGACCCAGTACTTC
. . TRBJ2-4 TRBV27 CASSMKPDTSIAKNIQYF TGTGCCAGCAGTATGAAACCGGACACTTCAATAGCCAAAAACATTCAGTACTTC
. . TRBJ2-7 TRBV27 CASSHRQVYYEQYF TGTGCCAGCAGCCACCGACAGGTATACTACGAGCAGTACTTC
few TRBD1 TRBJ1-4 TRBV6-1 CASSGDGTGSEKLFF TGTGCCAGCAGTGGCGACGGGACAGGGAGTGAAAAACTGTTTTTT
. TRBD2 TRBJ2-6 TRBV6-5 CASRSGTGANVLTF TGTGCCAGCAGGAGCGGGACCGGGGCCAACGTCCTGACTTTC
. TRBD2 TRBJ2-1 TRBV14 CASSQDFPGGYNEQFF TGTGCCAGCAGCCAAGATTTTCCGGGAGGCTACAATGAGCAGTTCTTC
. TRBD1 TRBJ1-2 TRBV2 CAGGSSDRYPLGHGYTF TGTGCCGGCGGCTCTTCGGACAGGTACCCTCTGGGGCATGGCTACACCTTC
. TRBD2 TRBJ2-3 TRBV5-5 CASSLGREGLVTDTQYF TGTGCCAGCAGCTTGGGGCGGGAGGGCCTAGTCACAGATACGCAGTATTTT
once . TRBJ2-4 TRBV29-1 CSVELAPNIQYF TGCAGCGTTGAACTAGCTCCGAACATTCAGTACTTC
. . TRBJ1-3 TRBV7-2 CASSVVGNGNTIYF TGTGCCAGCAGCGTAGTCGGGAATGGAAACACCATATATTTT
few TRBD2 TRBJ2-1 TRBV5-6 CASSLAGLAGNEQFF TGTGCCAGCAGCTTGGCAGGACTAGCTGGCAATGAGCAGTTCTTC
. . TRBJ1-5 TRBV7-9 CASSLDIRGDSNQPQHF TGTGCCAGCAGCTTAGACATCCGGGGAGACAGCAATCAGCCCCAGCATTTT
. . TRBJ1-5 TRBV19 CASSISQSIRNQPQHF TGTGCCAGTAGTATCTCACAGTCGATCCGCAATCAGCCCCAGCATTTT
. . TRBJ1-2 TRBV18 CASSPTRGYTF TGTGCCAGCTCACCAACCAGGGGCTACACCTTC
. TRBD1 TRBJ2-7 TRBV19 CASSAQDRGALSYEQYF TGTGCCAGTAGTGCGCAGGACAGGGGGGCCCTCAGCTACGAGCAGTACTTC